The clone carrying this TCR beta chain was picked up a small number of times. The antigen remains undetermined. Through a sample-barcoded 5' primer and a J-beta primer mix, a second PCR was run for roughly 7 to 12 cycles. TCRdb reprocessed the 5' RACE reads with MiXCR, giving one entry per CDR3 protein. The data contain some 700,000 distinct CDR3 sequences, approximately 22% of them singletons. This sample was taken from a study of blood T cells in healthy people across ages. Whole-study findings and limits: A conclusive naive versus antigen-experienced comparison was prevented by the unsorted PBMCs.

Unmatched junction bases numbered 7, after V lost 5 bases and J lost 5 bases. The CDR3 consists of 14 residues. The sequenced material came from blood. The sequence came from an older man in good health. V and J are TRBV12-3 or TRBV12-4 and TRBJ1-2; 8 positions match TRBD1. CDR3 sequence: CASSRQGRGYGYTF. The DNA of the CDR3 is TGTGCCAGCAGTAGACAGGGGCGAGGGTATGGCTACACCTTC.